These T cell receptor beta chains were read from a single sample in a study of shared T cell receptors in the human thymus. Produced via immunoSEQ multiplex PCR; TCRdb's table is partial and in-frame only. Of roughly 550,000 clones listed, about four fifths are singletons. The same data also went into a second study, on human thymus T cells.

The source material was thymocytes. These receptors came from a boy in the first two years of life with a congenital heart defect. The CDR3 runs from the conserved cysteine through the conserved F or W. A D gene is named only where the DNA matches it firmly. Rows give clone size only sometimes, using once, few, many, or a class for an expanded clone.

V	J	size	D	DNA	CDR3
TRBV4-2	TRBJ2-7	-	TRBD2	TGTGCCAGCAGCCAAGATCGGGCTAGCGGGACCCCCGTCTCCCACGAGCAGTACTTC	CASSQDRASGTPVSHEQYF
TRBV7-2	TRBJ2-7	-	-	TGTGCCAGCAGCGTCGAACACCCCTACGAGCAGTACTTC	CASSVEHPYEQYF
TRBV4-2	TRBJ2-5	-	-	TGTGCCAGCAGCCCAGTAGTAGCGGCCGGGGAGACCCAGTACTTC	CASSPVVAAGETQYF
TRBV6-1	TRBJ2-7	-	-	TGTGCCAGCTCCCCCTGGAGGGTAACCCCCTACGAGCAGTACTTC	CASSPWRVTPYEQYF
TRBV6-5	TRBJ2-7	-	TRBD1	TGTGCCAGCAGTGACCCGGACAGGGCGGGCGAGCAGTACTTC	CASSDPDRAGEQYF
TRBV4-3	TRBJ2-3	-	TRBD2	TGCGCCAGCAGCCAACTCGACCGGGAGGGCGATACGCAGTATTTT	CASSQLDREGDTQYF
TRBV27	TRBJ2-3	-	TRBD1	TGTGCCAGCAGTTTAGGGGGACAGTTCACAGATACGCAGTATTTT	CASSLGGQFTDTQYF
TRBV19	TRBJ1-1	-	TRBD1	TGTGCCAGTAGGCCGGGACAGGGGAACACTGAAGCTTTCTTT	CASRPGQGNTEAFF
TRBV15	TRBJ2-7	-	TRBD2	TGTGCCACCAGCAGAGATGGGGGGGACGAGCAGTACTTC	CATSRDGGDEQYF
TRBV9	TRBJ1-2	-	TRBD1	TGTGCCAGCAGGGGGCCCGACAGGGCTAATGGCTACACCTTC	CASRGPDRANGYTF
TRBV6-5	TRBJ2-7	once	-	TGTGCCAGCAGCGGAGCTACGGGGTCCTACGAGCAGTACTTC	CASSGATGSYEQYF
TRBV4-3	TRBJ2-2	few	-	TGCGCCAGCAGCCAATCCGGGAAACCCTTGAACACCGGGGAGCTGTTTTTT	CASSQSGKPLNTGELFF
TRBV27	TRBJ1-2	-	TRBD1	TGTGCCAGCAGTTTAAGTCCAGGGGGCGACTATGGCTACACCTTC	CASSLSPGGDYGYTF
TRBV4-2	TRBJ1-4	-	TRBD1	TGTGCCAGCTCGGGACAGGCCCTTAATGAAAAACTGTTTTTT	CASSGQALNEKLFF
TRBV7-2	TRBJ2-7	-	-	TGTGCCAGCAGCTACCCTGACAGGACCTCCTACGAGCAGTACTTC	CASSYPDRTSYEQYF
TRBV4-1	TRBJ2-3	-	-	TGCGCCAGCAGCCCTAGGGACTTACGGCGCACAGATACGCAGTATTTT	CASSPRDLRRTDTQYF
TRBV27	TRBJ1-2	-	TRBD1	TGTGCCAGCAGTCAAAGGACAGGGCGAGCGGGTGGCTACACCTTC	CASSQRTGRAGGYTF
TRBV15	TRBJ1-5	-	TRBD1	TGTGCCACCAGCAGGGACAGGGTACGCAATCAGCCCCAGCATTTT	CATSRDRVRNQPQHF
TRBV27	TRBJ1-2	-	TRBD1	TGTGCCAGCAGTACAAGGGACAGGGGGCAAATCGGCTATGGCTACACCTTC	CASSTRDRGQIGYGYTF
TRBV5-6	TRBJ1-3	-	TRBD1	TGTGCCAGCAGCTTGGAAAGGACAGGGGCTGCTGGAAACACCATATATTTT	CASSLERTGAAGNTIYF
TRBV7-9	TRBJ1-2	-	-	TGTGCCAGCAGCTCCGGACAGAACTATGGCTACACCTTC	CASSSGQNYGYTF
TRBV27	TRBJ2-7	-	TRBD1	TGTGCCAGCAGTTCCTTAAACAGGGGGTACGAGCAGTACTTC	CASSSLNRGYEQYF
TRBV27	TRBJ2-7	-	TRBD1	TGTGCCAGCAGTTTGGGGGACAGGGCCTCCTACGAGCAGTACTTC	CASSLGDRASYEQYF
TRBV6-5	TRBJ2-2	-	TRBD1	TGTGCCAGCAGTCCTACCGGGACAGGGGGTGGGGAGCTGTTTTTT	CASSPTGTGGGELFF
TRBV6-1	TRBJ1-4	-	TRBD1	TGTGCCAGCAGTGGCCCCCGACAGGGACGACTGTTTTTT	CASSGPRQGRLFF
TRBV28	TRBJ1-1	-	-	TGTGCCAGCAGGAACGCCTCACTCCGGGACGGGAGTAATGACACTGAAGCTTTCTTT	CASRNASLRDGSNDTEAFF
TRBV11-3	TRBJ2-5	once	-	TGTGCCAGCAGCTTAAGCCGGGAGACCCAGTACTTC	CASSLSRETQYF
TRBV5-1	TRBJ2-1	once	-	TGCGCCAGCAGCTCGGATTACAGGGATTCATACAATGAGCAGTTCTTC	CASSSDYRDSYNEQFF
TRBV6-1	TRBJ2-7	-	TRBD1	TGTGCCAGCAGTGTACAGGGGTGGGAGCAGTACTTC	CASSVQGWEQYF
TRBV28	TRBJ2-5	few	TRBD2	TGTGCCAGCAGTTTAGGGGGACTAGCGGGTATGAAGACCCAGTACTTC	CASSLGGLAGMKTQYF
TRBV6-4	TRBJ2-2	-	TRBD2	TGTGCCAGCAGTGACTCGGGGCGGGAGGGCCAAGTGGAGCTGTTTTTT	CASSDSGREGQVELFF
TRBV18	TRBJ2-7	few	TRBD1	TGTGCCAGCTCAAAGGACAGGGGAAGTAACGAGCAGTACTTC	CASSKDRGSNEQYF
TRBV9	TRBJ2-7	-	TRBD2	TGTGCCAGCGGACTAGCGGGAGGTAACGAGCAGTACTTC	CASGLAGGNEQYF
TRBV28	TRBJ1-5	-	-	TGTGCCAGCAGTGTCCACAGGGTGTATCAGCCCCAGCATTTT	CASSVHRVYQPQHF